One sample yielded the 32 T cell receptor beta chains listed below, sequenced in a study of molecular identifiers for immune sequencing clone quantification. TCRdb processed the PCR reads anew with MiXCR; each CDR3 protein has one entry. There are a few hundred thousand distinct CDR3 sequences in the sample; around 21% occur only once, and 0.65% to 0.95% lies in the top ten. Sequencing was carried out using naive CD8+ T cells from blood, with Jurkat cell RNA spiked in. Subset noted: FACS-sorted CD8+CD4-CCR7+CD45RA+ naive T cells. Receptors originate from a human donor in good health. Some libraries in this study had Jurkat cell RNA spiked in.

This clonotype was seen a few times. This rearrangement joins TRBV2 to TRBJ2-1, with TRBD2 matching over 8 bases. In germline, CDR1 is SNHLY, CDR2 FYNNEI. Unmatched junction bases numbered 12, after V lost 7 bases and J lost 7 bases. This CDR3 is 15 amino acids long. Here the CDR3 DNA reads TGTGCCAGCAATCGGCCGGGACTAGTAAGGAATGAGCAGTTCTTC. Translating it yields CASNRPGLVRNEQFF.

This chain uses TRBV13 with TRBJ2-7; 8 bases match TRBD1. Germline lookup yields CDR1 PRHDT and CDR2 FYEKMQ (reference sequence). Trimming cost V 5 bases and J 3 bases; bases outside gene matches: 3. The CDR3 spans 13 residues. CDR3 region: CASSAGQDYEQYF. The CDR3 DNA is TGTGCCAGCAGCGCGGGACAGGACTACGAGCAGTACTTC. Filled out from reference TRBV13 and TRBJ2-7, the complete variable domain reads AAGVIQSPRHLIKEKRETATLKCYPIPRHDTVYWYQQGPGQDPQFLISFYEKMQSDKGSIPDRFSAQQFSDYHSELNMSSLELGDSALYFCASSAGQDYEQYFGPGTRLTVT.

This clonotype was recorded a few times. The genes are TRBV9 and TRBJ2-5; D is possibly TRBD1 (5 bases). Germline V gives CDR1 SGDLS, CDR2 YYNGEE. The CDR3 consists of 12 residues. The CDR3 loop is CRRNNPGETQYF. CDR3 in DNA: TGTAGACGCAATAATCCAGGGGAGACCCAGTACTTC.

There are a few counts of this clonotype. The conserved closing phenylalanine or tryptophan is absent in this CDR3, likely reflecting a read error. The chain employs TRBV27 and TRBJ1-5; no clear D. With 3 bases removed from V and 6 bases from J, the gap between germline ends came to 12 bases. Per the germline V gene, CDR1 is MNHEY and CDR2 is SMNVEV (reference sequence). The CDR3 sequence is 14 residues long. The CDR3 here is CASSFIGNSQPQHL. DNA for the CDR3: TGTGCCAGCAGTTTTATTGGGAACAGTCAGCCCCAGCATCTT.

Many counts were recorded for this clonotype. CDR3 in DNA: TGTGCCAGCAAACAGACTACCAACACAGATACGCAGTATTTT. Protein sequence: CASKQTTNTDTQYF. The chain carries TRBV6-5 and TRBJ2-3; weak D call: TRBD2 (5 bases). The CDR3 covers 14 residues. Trimming pared 7 bases from V and 2 bases from J, leaving 13 bases between. Germline values: CDR1 MNHEY, CDR2 SVGAGI.

In this sample, this clonotype turned up many times. The CDR3 DNA follows: TGTGCCAGCAGCTCTACAGGGTACCATAAGAACACTGAAGCTTTCTTT. It yields the protein CASSSTGYHKNTEAFF. The chain couples TRBV7-9 to TRBJ1-1; D possibly corresponds to TRBD1 (6 bases). V was clipped by 4 bases and J by 1 base, with 16 bases between them. This CDR3 has 16 amino acids. CDR1 and CDR2 from the germline V gene are SEHNR and FQNEAQ (reference sequence).

This sequence joins TRBV6-5 and TRBJ1-1, with D maybe TRBD1 (6 bases). The CDR3 is 13 amino acids. The V gene's germline CDR1 is MNHEY and CDR2 SVGAGI. V gave up 6 bases and J gave up 6 bases, with 14 bases separating them. CDR3 amino acids: CASRTTGWAEAFF. The CDR3 DNA reads as TGTGCCAGCAGAACAACAGGGTGGGCTGAAGCTTTCTTT.

This clonotype was recorded at least ten times. CDR3 residues: CSASQTRMNTEAFF. CDR3 DNA sequence: TGCAGTGCTAGCCAGACACGGATGAACACTGAAGCTTTCTTT. The gene calls are TRBV20-1 and TRBJ1-1; D ambiguous. The CDR3 totals 14 residues. Germline V gene lookup returns CDR1 DFQATT and CDR2 SNEGSKA (reference sequence). The ends were cut back, 3 bases at V and 0 bases at J, with 11 bases in the middle.

This clonotype was counted between two and nine times. V gene TRBV4-1 combines with J gene TRBJ2-7; D uncertain. The ends were cut back, 0 bases at V and 3 bases at J, with 9 bases in the middle. This CDR3 is 14 amino acids long. In germline, CDR1 is MGHRA, CDR2 YSYEKL. This CDR3 reads CASSQERHNYEQYF. The CDR3 DNA reads TGCGCCAGCAGCCAAGAGAGGCATAACTACGAGCAGTACTTC.

With respect to this clonotype: Possible read error: a much larger clone is one base away. This chain connects TRBV4-1 to TRBJ1-2, with D uncertain. V was cut by 4 bases and J by 4 bases, with 13 bases left in between. The CDR3 totals 14 residues. From germline, CDR1 is MGHRA and CDR2 YSYEKL. The DNA for the CDR3 is TGCGCCAGCAGCCGCAGAGGGAGTCGCTATGGCTACACCTTC. Its protein is CASSRRGSRYGYTF.

The table lists this clonotype with many counts. The J gene is TRBJ1-4, the V gene TRBV19; D call uncertain. V lost 7 bases, J lost 8 bases, and 23 bases lay in between. Germline V gene lookup returns CDR1 LNHDA and CDR2 SQIVND (reference sequence). This CDR3 comprises 16 residues. In nucleotides, the CDR3 is TGTGCCAGTAATTTCGGACTGAAACGACAACGGGAAAAACTGTTTTTT. Residues: CASNFGLKRQREKLFF.

The table lists this clonotype with a few counts. The rearrangement links TRBV10-3 to TRBJ1-2; no clear D gene. The CDR3 is 13 amino acids. Germline V gene sequence: CDR1 ENHRY, CDR2 SYGVKD. V was shortened by 3 bases and J by 2 bases, with 7 bases between the two germline ends. DNA of the CDR3: TGTGCCATCAGTGAAGACGTGAACTATGGCTACACCTTC. Translating gives CAISEDVNYGYTF.

The chain employs TRBV7-9 and TRBJ1-3, with a possible D match to TRBD1 (5 bases). Germline V CDR1 and CDR2: SEHNR, FQNEAQ (reference sequence). V lost 5 bases to trimming and J lost 0 bases, with 14 bases between them. CDR3 length: 16 residues. CDR3 residues: CASSQGTAVSGNTIYF. The CDR3 DNA reads as TGTGCCAGCAGCCAAGGGACCGCCGTCTCTGGAAACACCATATATTTT. Combining the CDR3 with reference TRBV7-9 and TRBJ1-3 gives the whole variable domain DTGVSQNPRHKITKRGQNVTFRCDPISEHNRLYWYRQTLGQGPEFLTYFQNEAQLEKSRLLSDRFSAERPKGSFSTLEIQRTEQGDSAMYLCASSQGTAVSGNTIYFGEGSWLTVV.

Only a few counts were recorded for this clonotype. CDR3 in amino acids: CTSGSGRWSNQPQHF. CDR3 DNA: TGTACTTCTGGAAGTGGGAGGTGGAGCAATCAGCCCCAGCATTTT. V and J are TRBV6-2 or TRBV6-3 and TRBJ1-5; no definite D call. CDR3 length equals 15 residues. CDR1 MNHEY and CDR2 SVGEGT come from the germline V gene.

In regard to this clonotype: The conserved final phenylalanine or tryptophan is absent from the CDR3, which likely points to a read error. This chain uses TRBV6-2 or TRBV6-3 with TRBJ2-7, with D uncertain. V was cut by 6 bases and J by 3 bases, with 6 bases left in between. The germline gives CDR1 MNHEY, CDR2 SVGEGT. The CDR3 totals 11 residues. DNA of the CDR3: TGTGCCAGCAGGGCCGGCTACGAGCAGTACCTC. It specifies CASRAGYEQYL.

This clonotype has only a few counts. This rearrangement joins TRBV4-3 to TRBJ2-7; TRBD2 agrees at 7 bases. Germline CDR1 and CDR2: LGHNA and YSLEER. Losses at the gene ends were 0 bases for V and 1 base for J; bases not matched to a gene: 6. The CDR3 spans 16 residues. In nucleotides, the CDR3 is TGCGCCAGCAGCCAAGACCGCGGGAGTACGTCCTACGAGCAGTACTTC. Amino acids: CASSQDRGSTSYEQYF.

The sample holds many counts of this clonotype. The gene calls are TRBV18 and TRBJ1-1; 7 bases are shared with TRBD1. Trimming cost V 3 bases and J 7 bases; bases outside gene matches: 2. Germline V gives CDR1 KGHSH, CDR2 LQKENI. This CDR3 spans 12 amino acids. The CDR3 loop is CASSPGQLEAFF. CDR3 DNA sequence: TGTGCCAGCTCACCGGGACAGCTTGAAGCTTTCTTT.

The chain recombines TRBV7-9 with TRBJ1-1; no reliable D call. V shed 1 base and J shed 0 bases, with 6 bases lying between them. The CDR3 sequence is 14 residues long. The germline CDR1 and CDR2 sequences are SEHNR and FQNEAQ (reference sequence). The CDR3 DNA is TGTGCCAGCAGCTTAGAACACATGAACACTGAAGCTTTCTTT. Its protein is CASSLEHMNTEAFF. The variable domain in full, with the rest retrieved from reference TRBV7-9 and TRBJ1-1, is DTGVSQNPRHKITKRGQNVTFRCDPISEHNRLYWYRQTLGQGPEFLTYFQNEAQLEKSRLLSDRFSAERPKGSFSTLEIQRTEQGDSAMYLCASSLEHMNTEAFFGQGTRLTVV.

This chain joins TRBV6-2 or TRBV6-3 and TRBJ2-7; D could derive from TRBD1 or TRBD2 (5 bases each). V lost 2 bases and J 7 bases, leaving 12 bases between the germline ends. CDR1 MNHEY and CDR2 SVGEGT come from the germline V gene. The CDR3 runs to 13 residues. In nucleotides, the CDR3 is TGTGCCAGCAGTTACGGCAGGGAGTATGAGCAGTACTTC. Its translation: CASSYGREYEQYF.

As for this clonotype: The junction does not match germline at one end; this may be a read error. The rearrangement uses TRBV14 and TRBJ2-4; no firm D call. From germline, CDR1 is SGHDN and CDR2 FVKESK. The CDR3 runs to 16 residues. The CDR3 DNA follows: TGTGCCAGCGGCCAAGGGTACAACATTACCAAAAACATTCAGTACTTC. Translation gives CASGQGYNITKNIQYF.

This clonotype was found once. This may stem from a read error, because a much larger clone lies one nucleotide away. The CDR3: CASSIGSPYEQYF. The CDR3 DNA sequence: TGTGCCAGCAGTATAGGATCACCCTACGAGCAGTACTTC. V usage is TRBV6-2 or TRBV6-3 and J usage is TRBJ2-7, with D unclear. Trimming took 5 bases from V and 2 from J, leaving 10 bases between them. Germline V gene sequence: CDR1 MNHEY, CDR2 SVGEGT. CDR3 length: 13 amino acids.

This clonotype occurred many times. The chain carries TRBV12-3 or TRBV12-4 and TRBJ1-1; the D is unclear. The V end was cut by 3 bases, the J end by 6 bases, with 11 bases between. The CDR3 extends over 13 amino acids. The CDR3 reads CASSFNSPAEAFF. Here the CDR3 DNA reads TGTGCCAGCAGTTTTAACAGTCCTGCTGAAGCTTTCTTT.

This clonotype was detected many times. The chain employs TRBV12-3 or TRBV12-4 and TRBJ2-7; weak D call: TRBD1 (6 bases). V dropped 5 bases and J dropped 12 bases, with 14 bases sitting between them. CDR3 length equals 11 residues. The CDR3 loop reads CASSQTGYPYF. The DNA of the CDR3 is TGTGCCAGCAGTCAAACAGGGTATCCGTACTTC.

Notes on this clonotype: Possible read error: a much larger clone is one base away. The conserved phenylalanine or tryptophan normally closing the CDR3 is absent here, so this likely arose from a read error. The chain links TRBV19 to TRBJ2-1, with D uncertain. CDR1 is LNHDA and CDR2 is SQIVND in the germline V gene (reference sequence). Trimming removed 3 bases from V and 1 base from J, with 10 bases in between. This CDR3 spans 15 amino acids. The CDR3 sequence is CASSMVGRSYNEQFL. The CDR3 coding sequence is TGTGCCAGTAGTATGGTGGGCAGGTCCTACAATGAGCAGTTCCTC.

Notes on this clonotype: This may stem from a read error, because a much larger clone lies one nucleotide away. The rearrangement joins TRBV5-6 to TRBJ2-3; possible D gene TRBD1, 6 bases. CDR3 size: 14 residues. Germline CDR1 reads SGHDT; CDR2 reads YYEEEE. V lost 4 bases and J lost 4, with 13 bases in between. The CDR3 is CASSRLGAPDTQYF. In DNA, the CDR3 is TGTGCCAGCAGCCGCCTGGGGGCCCCAGATACGCAGTATTTT.

This clonotype has a count of ten or more. The chain links TRBV5-1 to TRBJ2-3, with 8 bases aligning to TRBD2. The CDR3 extends over 16 amino acids. Trimming removed 3 bases from V and 5 bases from J; junction bases left unmatched: 11. Germline values: CDR1 SGHRS, CDR2 YFSETQ. DNA of the CDR3: TGCGCCAGCAGCTCCGTACTAGCGGACCTCCAAGATACGCAGTATTTT. Translated: CASSSVLADLQDTQYF.

On this clonotype: A much larger clone lies one base from this, so it may be a read error. The chain employs TRBV20-1 and TRBJ2-7; TRBD1 matches 9 bases. Germline V lookup: CDR1 DFQATT, CDR2 SNEGSKA (reference sequence). V was pared by 4 bases and J by 2 bases, with 12 bases of the junction left unmatched. The CDR3 runs 16 residues. CDR3 nucleotide sequence: TGCAGTGCTACGGATTTCCGGGACAGGGCAACCTACGAGCAGTACTTC. Protein product: CSATDFRDRATYEQYF.

This clonotype was seen at least ten times. The gene calls are TRBV7-2 and TRBJ2-5; TRBD1 is a possible D gene (6 bases). The germline V gene encodes CDR1 SGHTA and CDR2 FQGNSA. Trimming shortened V by 5 bases and J by 0 bases, and 16 bases separated the two germline ends. This CDR3 has 16 residues. CDR3 sequence reads: CASSARDTWYQETQYF. DNA of the CDR3: TGTGCCAGCAGCGCCCGGGACACCTGGTACCAAGAGACCCAGTACTTC.

V gene TRBV6-1 combines with J gene TRBJ2-3; D not certain. V lost 7 bases and J lost 3, with 11 bases in between. Germline assignment: CDR1 MNHNS and CDR2 SASEGT. The CDR3 spans 13 residues. CDR3 sequence: CASKPVLTDTQYF. The CDR3 nucleotides are TGTGCCAGCAAGCCAGTTTTGACAGATACGCAGTATTTT.

Of note for this clonotype: One end of the junction is discordant with germline, which a read error may explain. The chain couples TRBV5-5 to TRBJ1-5, with D tentatively TRBD1 (5 bases). The CDR3 has 18 residues. The germline V gene has CDR1 SGHKS and CDR2 YYEKEE (reference sequence). CDR3 nucleotides: TGTGCCAGCAGCTTGGCGGCTGAATCGAGGGGACGCAATCAGCCCCGGCATTTT. It translates to CASSLAAESRGRNQPRHF.

The rearrangement links TRBV6-5 to TRBJ2-1, with D possibly being TRBD2 (6 bases). The CDR3 runs to 15 residues. The germline V gene encodes CDR1 MNHEY and CDR2 SVGAGI. V was shortened by 4 bases and J by 8 bases, with 18 bases between the two germline ends. CDR3 region: CASSSGGPTIDEQFF. DNA for the CDR3: TGTGCCAGCAGTTCCGGGGGACCTACCATCGATGAGCAGTTCTTC.

This clonotype showed up just a few times. The CDR3 does not end in the conserved phenylalanine or tryptophan, so this is likely a read error. The chain has TRBV2 and TRBJ1-6, with 8 bases lining up with TRBD1. Germline loops: CDR1 SNHLY, CDR2 FYNNEI. CDR3 length equals 15 residues. Unmatched junction bases numbered 7, after V lost 3 bases and J lost 9 bases. The CDR3 sequence is CASSDRGRLSSPLHL. The CDR3 DNA sequence: TGTGCCAGCAGTGACAGGGGGCGACTTAGTTCACCCCTCCACCTT.